The 22 T cell receptor beta chains in this list originate from one sample, sequenced in a study of graft-versus-host responses after intestinal transplantation. Their antigens remain unidentified. Profiling relied on immunoSEQ multiplex PCR, and the TCRdb table lists in-frame clones only, not all of them. The sample consists of about 98,000 clones, roughly 80% of them appearing once. The specimen comprised unstimulated CD8+ T cells sorted from spleen or lymph node cells, sampled before intestinal transplant. Receptors were obtained from a human donor who received an intestinal transplant.

The chain links TRBV6-5 to TRBJ2-7; D unclear. Per germline, CDR1 MNHEY and CDR2 SVGAGI. V shed 4 bases and J shed 4 bases, with 20 bases lying between them. The CDR3 contains 16 residues. This CDR3 reads CASSSKFASDRYEQYF. The CDR3 nucleotides are TGTGCCAGCAGTTCCAAATTCGCTTCCGATCGTTACGAGCAGTACTTC.

This chain uses TRBV11-1 with TRBJ2-7; D gene unclear. Germline V gives CDR1 SGHAT, CDR2 FQDESV (reference sequence). The CDR3 consists of 13 residues. Trimming pared 3 bases from V and 0 bases from J, leaving 6 bases between. CDR3 DNA: TGTGCCAGCAGCTTTGAGATCTCCTACGAGCAGTACTTC. Translating gives CASSFEISYEQYF.

CDR3 sequence reads: CASSLTLRGPYEQYF. The DNA for the CDR3 is TGTGCCAGCAGCTTAACCCTCCGGGGCCCCTACGAGCAGTACTTC. This chain uses TRBV7-9 with TRBJ2-7, with D possibly being TRBD1 or TRBD2 (5 bases each). The CDR3 extends over 15 amino acids. The V gene's germline CDR1 is SEHNR and CDR2 FQNEAQ (reference sequence). Trimming took 2 bases from V and 2 from J, leaving 13 bases between them.

The gene calls are TRBV7-8 and TRBJ2-5; 9 nucleotides align to TRBD1. The end of the DNA is better explained by TRBJ2-7, so the J call may be wrong. Germline V gene lookup returns CDR1 SGHVS and CDR2 FQNEAQ. The CDR3 is 18 residues long. The CDR3 region is CASSLWGLGTGTNHEQYF. CDR3 coding DNA: TGTGCCAGCAGCCTGTGGGGGCTCGGGACAGGGACCAACCACGAGCAGTACTTC.

This clone showed up just a few times. The rearrangement joins TRBV10-2 to TRBJ2-7, with 7 bases lining up with TRBD2. The CDR3 runs 13 residues. CDR1 and CDR2 (germline): WSHSY, SAAADI. The J segment lost 9 bases and the V segment lost 2 bases, leaving 7 bases of the junction unmatched. The CDR3, as DNA: TGCGCCAGCAGTGAGCAGCCGGTAGCGGGGCAGTACTTC. Protein sequence: CASSEQPVAGQYF.

This clone was recorded only once. V gene TRBV13 combines with J gene TRBJ2-5; 10 bases are shared with TRBD2. The CDR3 has 15 residues. The ends lost 0 bases at V and 3 bases at J; junction bases unmatched: 1. The germline V gene encodes CDR1 PRHDT and CDR2 FYEKMQ (reference sequence). The CDR3 nucleotides are TGTGCCAGCAGCTTAGGCCTAGCGGGAGAAGAGACCCAGTACTTC. Protein sequence: CASSLGLAGEETQYF.

The gene calls are TRBV2 and TRBJ2-2; D is uncertain. The CDR3 has 16 amino acids. V gave up 0 bases and J gave up 3 bases, with 11 bases separating them. Germline CDR1 reads SNHLY; CDR2 reads FYNNEI. CDR3: CASSEAGIEYTGELFF. Written as DNA, the CDR3 is TGTGCCAGCAGTGAAGCGGGGATAGAGTACACCGGGGAGCTGTTTTTT. The whole variable domain, remainder taken from reference TRBV2 and TRBJ2-2, is EPEVTQTPSHQVTQMGQEVILRCVPISNHLYFYWYRQILGQKVEFLVSFYNNEISEKSEIFDDQFSVERPDGSNFTLKIRSTKLEDSAMYFCASSEAGIEYTGELFFGEGSRLTVL.

This clone is large in the sample. Other DNA sequences in the same sample also yield this CDR3. CDR3 sequence (DNA): TGTGCCAGCAGCTTAGGGCAGGGACTCTATGGCTACACCTTC. Translated, it gives CASSLGQGLYGYTF. The chain employs TRBV13 and TRBJ1-2, with D possibly being TRBD1 (5 bases). Germline lookup yields CDR1 PRHDT and CDR2 FYEKMQ (reference sequence). The CDR3 covers 14 residues. V was shortened by 0 bases and J by 4 bases, with 9 bases between the two germline ends.

This clone was observed once. V usage is TRBV7-6 and J usage is TRBJ1-3; D might be TRBD1 (6 bases). The CDR3 has 16 residues. Germline CDR1 and CDR2: SGHVS and FNYEAQ. V dropped 0 bases and J dropped 0 bases, with 9 bases sitting between them. This CDR3 is CASSLAGGPSGNTIYF. CDR3 DNA: TGTGCCAGCAGCTTAGCAGGGGGACCCTCTGGAAACACCATATATTTT.

The V and J genes are TRBV6-1 and TRBJ2-3, with 7 bases identical to TRBD1. The CDR3 covers 14 residues. Germline CDR1 is MNHNS and CDR2 is SASEGT. J was trimmed by 6 bases and V by 7 bases; bases with no gene match: 10. The CDR3, as DNA: TGTGCCAGCAAAGAAGGGGGCTACGGGGATACGCAGTATTTT. It is translated as CASKEGGYGDTQYF.

This chain connects TRBV6-5 to TRBJ2-3; TRBD2 matches 7 bases. CDR1 and CDR2 from the germline V gene are MNHEY and SVGAGI. V lost 0 bases, J lost 4 bases, and 1 base stayed unmatched. The CDR3 length is 14 residues. The CDR3 DNA is TGTGCCAGCAGTTACTCCCTAGCGGCAGATACGCAGTATTTT. Translation: CASSYSLAADTQYF.

The rearrangement links TRBV6-6 to TRBJ2-1; the D is unclear. This CDR3 is built from 14 residues. The germline CDR1 and CDR2 sequences are MNHNY and SVGAGI (reference sequence). Trimming removed 2 bases at V and 9 bases at J, with 14 bases between. The CDR3 loop is CASSYDWPQGEQFF. The CDR3 region has the DNA TGTGCCAGCAGTTACGACTGGCCCCAAGGTGAGCAGTTCTTC.

The chain couples TRBV10-2 to TRBJ2-7; D is uncertain. There are 14 residues in the CDR3. With 2 bases removed from V and 2 bases from J, the gap between germline ends came to 10 bases. Germline assignment: CDR1 WSHSY and CDR2 SAAADI. This CDR3 reads CASSEETHPYEQYF. The CDR3 DNA sequence: TGCGCCAGCAGTGAGGAGACCCACCCCTACGAGCAGTACTTC.

The CDR3: CASSHPGPHRPGELFF. DNA of the CDR3: TGTGCCAGCAGCCACCCGGGGCCGCATAGGCCCGGGGAGCTGTTTTTT. J is TRBJ2-2 and V is TRBV11-2; D could derive from TRBD1 or TRBD2 (5 bases each). The CDR3 sequence is 16 residues long. Germline V gene lookup returns CDR1 SGHAT and CDR2 FQNNGV. Between the trimmed V and J ends, which lost 5 bases and 6 bases, there was a span of 19 bases.

The chain couples TRBV6-1 to TRBJ2-5; TRBD1 matches at 7 bases. With V trimmed by 2 bases and J by 5 bases, 8 bases remained unmatched. The CDR3 consists of 15 residues. The germline gives CDR1 MNHNS, CDR2 SASEGT. CDR3 DNA: TGTGCCAGCAGTGAAAACAGCCTGACAGGGGAGACCCAGTACTTC. Translating gives CASSENSLTGETQYF.

This clone was recorded a few times. This chain uses TRBV11-2 with TRBJ2-2, with a possible D match to TRBD2 (5 bases). The CDR3 runs 14 residues. The V gene lost 1 base and the J gene lost 2 bases, with 5 bases spanning the gap. Germline V gene data show CDR1 as SGHAT and CDR2 as FQNNGV. CDR3 protein: CASSLAGNTGELFF. For the CDR3, the DNA is TGTGCCAGCAGCTTAGCGGGAAACACCGGGGAGCTGTTTTTT.

This clone came up once. The chain couples TRBV6-6 to TRBJ1-2, with 8 bases fitting TRBD1. The CDR3 spans 14 residues. Germline lookup yields CDR1 MNHNY and CDR2 SVGAGI (reference sequence). J gave up 9 bases and V 5 bases, and 11 bases lay outside the gene matches. The CDR3: CASSGGTGALSYTF. The CDR3 DNA reads TGTGCCAGCAGTGGCGGGACAGGAGCTCTCAGCTACACCTTC.

The rearrangement links TRBV2 to TRBJ2-3; no firm D call. This CDR3 has 13 amino acids. With 8 bases removed from V and 0 bases from J, the gap between germline ends came to 9 bases. Germline CDR1 SNHLY, CDR2 FYNNEI. The CDR3 loop reads CASVVPSTDTQYF. The CDR3 DNA follows: TGTGCCAGCGTTGTGCCTAGCACAGATACGCAGTATTTT.

The chain carries TRBV14 and TRBJ2-1; 11 bases are shared with TRBD2. Unmatched junction bases numbered 9, after V lost 0 bases and J lost 5 bases. Germline V CDR1 and CDR2: SGHDN, FVKESK. CDR3 length equals 18 residues. In DNA, the CDR3 is TGTGCCAGCAGCCAAGAGCCCCTCCTAGCGGGGGGCCACAATGAGCAGTTCTTC. The encoded protein is CASSQEPLLAGGHNEQFF.

The rearrangement joins TRBV5-1 to TRBJ1-2; D gene unclear. V gave up 7 bases and J gave up 4 bases, with 23 bases separating them. The CDR3 has 16 amino acids. CDR1 and CDR2 from the germline V gene are SGHRS and YFSETQ. Written as DNA, the CDR3 is TGCGCCAGCCTAAGGGCAGCGGTTCGAAAGACCTATGGCTACACCTTC. It codes for CASLRAAVRKTYGYTF.

The table lists this clone with a few counts. This sample also contains other DNA sequences that code for the same CDR3. J is TRBJ2-7 and V is TRBV6-1; D is ambiguous. CDR3 length equals 11 residues. V was shortened by 6 bases and J by 3 bases, with 6 bases between the two germline ends. Germline CDR1 and CDR2: MNHNS and SASEGT. CDR3 amino acids: CASSPSYEQYF. CDR3 in DNA: TGTGCCAGCAGCCCGAGCTACGAGCAGTACTTC.

This chain joins TRBV19 and TRBJ1-6, with D possibly TRBD1 on 6 matching bases. The CDR3 spans 14 residues. V was shortened by 2 bases and J by 6 bases, with 8 bases between the two germline ends. The germline CDR1 and CDR2 sequences are LNHDA and SQIVND (reference sequence). CDR3 in DNA: TGTGCCAGTAGTATATCAGGGGCTAATTCACCCCTCCACTTT. Its protein product is CASSISGANSPLHF.